Listed here are 19 T cell receptor beta chains from one sample, sequenced in a study of CD8 T cells in Susac syndrome. RNA, at about 0.45 to 1 ug, was reverse transcribed with random hexamers. TCRdb re-called the immunoSEQ multiplex PCR reads through MiXCR, storing one row per CDR3 protein. Of 100,000 to 150,000 distinct CDR3 sequences in the sample, around 94% were seen once. The sample consisted of CD4+ T cells from PBMCs. Receptors were obtained from a human donor in good health.

The chain uses TRBV2 and TRBJ1-2; D is unclear. The ends were cut back, 6 bases at V and 4 bases at J, with 12 bases in the middle. Germline CDR1 and CDR2: SNHLY and FYNNEI. CDR3 length: 13 residues. DNA of the CDR3: TGTGCCAGCAGCGGGTACGGGGTCTATGGCTACACCTTC. Protein product: CASSGYGVYGYTF.

The chain combines TRBV20-1 with TRBJ2-2, with D perhaps TRBD1 or TRBD2 (5 bases each). CDR1 is DFQATT, CDR2 SNEGSKA, per germline (reference sequence). The CDR3 sequence is 16 residues long. V lost 0 bases to trimming and J lost 5 bases, with 16 bases between them. The CDR3 DNA sequence: TGCAGTGCTAGAGACCCACGGGGCGGTATTACCGGGGAGCTGTTTTTT. This codes for CSARDPRGGITGELFF.

The chain recombines TRBV2 with TRBJ2-2; 7 positions match TRBD2. The CDR3 is made up of 15 amino acids. CDR1 and CDR2 (germline): SNHLY, FYNNEI. V was pared by 5 bases and J by 5 bases, with 8 bases of the junction left unmatched. CDR3 in DNA: TGTGCCAGCAGTAGGGCGGGAGTAAATACCGGGGAGCTGTTTTTT. Protein: CASSRAGVNTGELFF.

The chain combines TRBV6-2 or TRBV6-3 with TRBJ2-3; 9 bases map to TRBD1. The CDR3 length is 18 residues. Germline CDR1 and CDR2: MNHEY and SVGEGT. J gave up 5 bases and V 0 bases, and 12 bases lay outside the gene matches. DNA of the CDR3: TGTGCCAGCAGTTACTCGAAAGGACAGGGGCGAATCGGAGATACGCAGTATTTT. Translated: CASSYSKGQGRIGDTQYF.

This clonotype was seen more than once but under ten times. Here the CDR3 reads CATASTWVQFF. The CDR3 DNA sequence: TGTGCCACCGCGAGTACTTGGGTACAGTTCTTC. The V call is TRBV24-1, the J call TRBJ2-1; no clear D gene. CDR1 is KGHDR, CDR2 SFDVKD, per germline. V lost 9 bases to trimming and J lost 13 bases, with 15 bases between them. The CDR3 totals 11 residues.

The rearrangement links TRBV20-1 to TRBJ2-3; 11 bases align to TRBD1. Trimming took 6 bases from V and 7 from J; bases not matched to a gene: 3. CDR1 is DFQATT, CDR2 SNEGSKA, per germline (reference sequence). The CDR3 length is 12 residues. CDR3 nucleotide sequence: TGCAGTGCCAGGACAGGGGGCTATACGCAGTATTTT. Translated: CSARTGGYTQYF.

CDR3 region: CSASPGRPTGIGKLFF. The CDR3 DNA reads TGCAGTGCTAGCCCCGGCCGCCCAACAGGGATCGGGAAACTGTTTTTT. The chain has TRBV20-1 and TRBJ1-4; TRBD1 might be the D (6 bases). Germline V gives CDR1 DFQATT, CDR2 SNEGSKA (reference sequence). The ends were cut back, 3 bases at V and 11 bases at J, with 25 bases in the middle. The CDR3 is 16 residues long.

The chain carries TRBV19 and TRBJ1-1; TRBD1 matches 8 bases. This CDR3 spans 14 amino acids. Germline CDR1 and CDR2: LNHDA and SQIVND (reference sequence). The V segment lost 4 bases and the J segment 5 bases; nucleotides outside the gene matches: 6. This chain's CDR3 is CASSTGQGYTEAFF. Here the CDR3 DNA reads TGTGCCAGTAGTACCGGACAGGGTTATACTGAAGCTTTCTTT.

With regard to this clonotype: Germline is not matched at one junction end, which may reflect a read error. The gene calls are TRBV14 and TRBJ2-1; tentative D call: TRBD2 (5 bases). This CDR3 has 15 amino acids. Germline CDR1 and CDR2: SGHDN and FVKESK. CDR3 residues: CASSQGSDSQPRMIF. Written as DNA, the CDR3 is TGTGCCAGCAGCCAAGGGTCGGACTCCCAACCACGTATGATCTTC.

J is TRBJ1-4 and V is TRBV2; D is perhaps TRBD1 (5 bases). Trimming cost V 2 bases and J 5 bases, with 12 bases left between them. The germline V gene has CDR1 SNHLY and CDR2 FYNNEI. The CDR3 spans 15 residues. The CDR3 sequence is CASSESSGRNEKLFF. DNA for the CDR3: TGTGCCAGCAGTGAAAGTTCAGGGAGGAATGAAAAACTGTTTTTT.

V is TRBV6-6 and J is TRBJ2-7, with 8 positions matching TRBD1. The CDR3 is 15 amino acids. Germline lookup yields CDR1 MNHNY and CDR2 SVGAGI (reference sequence). V dropped 2 bases and J dropped 2; count of bases not matched to a gene: 5. CDR3 in amino acids: CASSYDRGPTYEQYF. CDR3 in DNA: TGTGCCAGCAGTTACGACAGGGGACCAACCTACGAGCAGTACTTC.

This chain uses TRBV5-4 with TRBJ2-7, with D unclear. Trimming pared 0 bases from V and 10 bases from J, leaving 8 bases between. Germline CDR1 reads SGHNT; CDR2 reads YYREEE (reference sequence). The CDR3 is made up of 11 amino acids. This CDR3 is CASSLDMEQYF. The CDR3 nucleotides are TGTGCCAGCAGCTTGGACATGGAACAGTACTTC. Drawing the rest from reference TRBV5-4 and TRBJ2-7, the complete variable domain is ETGVTQSPTHLIKTRGQQVTLRCSSQSGHNTVSWYQQALGQGPQFIFQYYREEENGRGNFPPRFSGLQFPNYSSELNVNALELDDSALYLCASSLDMEQYFGPGTRLTVT.

The chain combines TRBV9 with TRBJ2-2; possibly TRBD2 for D (5 bases). This CDR3 region has 16 residues. Germline V gene data show CDR1 as SGDLS and CDR2 as YYNGEE. V lost 4 bases and J lost 1, with 14 bases in between. CDR3 in DNA: TGTGCCAGCAGCCCCCGAGGCGGAGGGAACACCGGGGAGCTGTTTTTT. Its protein product is CASSPRGGGNTGELFF.

The chain recombines TRBV10-3 with TRBJ2-5, with D unclear. Trimming cost V 3 bases and J 5 bases, with 4 bases left between them. The CDR3 is made up of 11 amino acids. Germline lookup yields CDR1 ENHRY and CDR2 SYGVKD. CDR3 nucleotide sequence: TGTGCCATCAGTGAACGGGAGACCCAGTACTTC. Its translation is CAISERETQYF.

The V and J genes are TRBV27 and TRBJ2-5; 10 bases agree with TRBD2. The CDR3 covers 14 residues. CDR1 MNHEY and CDR2 SMNVEV come from the germline V gene (reference sequence). After removal of 6 bases from V and 2 bases from J, the junction contained 3 bases not matched to a gene. CDR3 sequence (DNA): TGTGCCAGCAGCGGACTAGCGGAACAAGAGACCCAGTACTTC. It translates to CASSGLAEQETQYF.

The V call is TRBV11-2, the J call TRBJ2-1; no reliable D call. The ends were cut back, 1 base at V and 3 bases at J, with 10 bases in the middle. The CDR3 has 15 residues. From germline, CDR1 is SGHAT and CDR2 FQNNGV. The CDR3 DNA is TGTGCCAGCAGCTTAGGAGGAATAAACTACAATGAGCAGTTCTTC. Its protein product is CASSLGGINYNEQFF.

The gene calls are TRBV7-2 and TRBJ2-7; D tentatively fits TRBD1 or TRBD2 (5 bases each). The germline V gene has CDR1 SGHTA and CDR2 FQGNSA. The CDR3 has 15 residues. Trimming pared 1 base from V and 2 bases from J, leaving 12 bases between. CDR3 protein: CASSLVRDGTYEQYF. CDR3 in DNA: TGTGCCAGCAGCTTAGTGAGGGACGGCACCTACGAGCAGTACTTC.

In this sample, this clonotype turned up a few times. The chain combines TRBV11-3 with TRBJ2-3, with TRBD1 identical over 8 bases. The CDR3 has 13 residues. The trim removed 5 bases at V and 5 bases at J, leaving 3 bases unmatched. Germline V lookup: CDR1 SGHNT, CDR2 YENEEA. CDR3 nucleotides: TGTGCCAGCAGCCCGACAGGGGAAGATACGCAGTATTTT. Translation: CASSPTGEDTQYF.

Here the CDR3 DNA reads TGTGCCAGCAGCCTATTAAACAGGGGGCAGATCCAAGAGACCCAGTACTTC. It is translated as CASSLLNRGQIQETQYF. The V and J genes are TRBV5-4 and TRBJ2-5; 9 bases map to TRBD1. The germline V gene encodes CDR1 SGHNT and CDR2 YYREEE (reference sequence). The CDR3 extends over 17 amino acids. V lost 4 bases, J lost 1 base, and 11 bases stayed unmatched.